The next 29 T cell receptor beta chains were all read from a single sample in a study of blood T cell repertoires in COVID-19. The repertoire was sequenced with immunoSEQ multiplex PCR; TCRdb's copy has only in-frame clones and lacks some. The sample consists of 150,000 to 200,000 clones, roughly 80% of them appearing once. The sample was peripheral blood. The receptors come from a woman at least 80 years old with COVID-19, enrolled during active disease.

About this clone: Different DNA sequences within this sample yield the same CDR3. The rearrangement links TRBV7-9 to TRBJ1-3; 8 nucleotides match TRBD1. Germline-derived CDR1 and CDR2 are SEHNR and FQNEAQ (reference sequence). The CDR3 length is 14 residues. J lost 3 bases, V lost 5 bases, and 3 bases had no gene match. The CDR3 DNA sequence: TGTGCCAGCAGCCTGGACAGGGTTGGAAACACCATATATTTT. Protein: CASSLDRVGNTIYF.

The chain has TRBV7-8 and TRBJ1-5, with D tentatively TRBD1 (6 bases). CDR3 length: 15 amino acids. Germline-derived CDR1 and CDR2 are SGHVS and FQNEAQ. The V end lost 1 base, the J end lost 6 bases, and 13 bases lay between the germline ends. The CDR3, as DNA: TGTGCCAGCAGCTTAGTTTCACAGGGCATTCAGCCCCAGCATTTT. Its protein is CASSLVSQGIQPQHF.

Here the CDR3 DNA reads TGTGCCAGCAGCCAAGATGCAGGGGGCGGGGAGCTGTTTTTT. This sequence encodes CASSQDAGGGELFF. V is TRBV4-2 and J is TRBJ2-2, with 7 bases that match TRBD1. Trimming cost V 0 bases and J 7 bases; bases outside gene matches: 2. This CDR3 has 14 amino acids. Germline CDR1 reads LGHNA; CDR2 reads YNFKEQ.

The rearrangement joins TRBV28 to TRBJ1-4; no firm D call. This CDR3 is built from 16 residues. Germline V gene data show CDR1 as MDHEN and CDR2 as SYDVKM. Trimming cost V 3 bases and J 3 bases, with 14 bases left between them. In DNA, the CDR3 is TGTGCCAGCAGTTTTACCGGGCGGGGAGCTAATGAAAAACTGTTTTTT. Translating it yields CASSFTGRGANEKLFF.

This rearrangement joins TRBV5-4 to TRBJ2-1, with TRBD2 matching 9 bases. V was pared by 3 bases and J by 5 bases, with 9 bases of the junction left unmatched. The germline V gene encodes CDR1 SGHNT and CDR2 YYREEE (reference sequence). The CDR3 length is 16 residues. CDR3 residues: CASSWADSSGNNEQFF. The CDR3 coding sequence is TGTGCCAGCAGCTGGGCGGACTCTAGCGGGAACAATGAGCAGTTCTTC.

This clone appeared once. The V and J genes are TRBV6-5 and TRBJ1-1; 7 nucleotides match TRBD1. The CDR3 is 14 residues long. Germline V gene data show CDR1 as MNHEY and CDR2 as SVGAGI. The V and J ends lost 4 bases and 3 bases, in that order; junction bases with no gene match: 5. The CDR3 coding sequence is TGTGCCAGCAGTTTGACAGGGCGTTACACTGAAGCTTTCTTT. The encoded protein is CASSLTGRYTEAFF.

This chain links TRBV24-1 with TRBJ2-5, with 8 nucleotides matching TRBD2. J was trimmed by 1 base and V by 11 bases; bases with no gene match: 2. This CDR3 comprises 12 residues. Germline V gives CDR1 KGHDR, CDR2 SFDVKD. CDR3 sequence (DNA): TGTGCCAGCGGGGGGCCCCAAGAGACCCAGTACTTC. This sequence encodes CASGGPQETQYF.

The chain is built from TRBV15 and TRBJ1-3, with a possible D match to TRBD1 (5 bases). CDR3 size: 15 residues. CDR1 LNHNV and CDR2 YYDKDF come from the germline V gene (reference sequence). V shed 4 bases and J shed 0 bases, with 10 bases lying between them. This chain's CDR3 is CATSTRAVSGNTIYF. CDR3 DNA sequence: TGTGCCACCAGCACCAGGGCTGTCTCTGGAAACACCATATATTTT.

J is TRBJ1-3 and V is TRBV7-8, with D uncertain. The V end was cut by 5 bases, the J end by 6 bases, with 8 bases between. Germline values: CDR1 SGHVS, CDR2 FQNEAQ. The CDR3 totals 12 residues. The CDR3 reads CASSPMLNTIYF. CDR3 DNA sequence: TGTGCCAGCAGCCCAATGTTAAACACCATATATTTT.

V and J are TRBV7-3 and TRBJ2-3, with D possibly matching TRBD2 (5 bases). This CDR3 contains 15 residues. Germline-derived CDR1 and CDR2 are SGHTA and FQGTGA. Trimming removed 5 bases at V and 2 bases at J, with 14 bases between. CDR3 sequence: CASSPNGLLTDTQYF. CDR3 bases: TGTGCCAGCAGCCCAAACGGACTGCTCACAGATACGCAGTATTTT.

The chain recombines TRBV5-1 with TRBJ1-2; 8 bases agree with TRBD1. Trimming at V came to 4 bases and at J to 6 bases, leaving 8 bases not matched to a gene. Germline loops: CDR1 SGHRS, CDR2 YFSETQ. There are 14 residues in the CDR3. CDR3 in amino acids: CASSPGQGGNGYTF. The CDR3 nucleotides read TGCGCCAGCAGCCCTGGACAGGGTGGGAATGGCTACACCTTC.

This clone was seen a handful of times. The chain links TRBV19 to TRBJ1-2, with 10 bases matching TRBD1. Germline-derived CDR1 and CDR2 are LNHDA and SQIVND (reference sequence). The CDR3 contains 14 residues. J gave up 4 bases and V 9 bases, and 8 bases lay outside the gene matches. As DNA, the CDR3 is TGTGCCAGCCGACAGGGGGCGGTCTCCTATGGCTACACCTTC. It translates to CASRQGAVSYGYTF.

This sequence joins TRBV20-1 and TRBJ1-2, with D uncertain. Between the trimmed V and J ends, which lost 6 bases and 4 bases, there was a span of 6 bases. The CDR3 loop spans 10 amino acids. CDR1 is DFQATT, CDR2 SNEGSKA, per germline (reference sequence). CDR3 coding DNA: TGCAGTGCCTCCTTCTATGGCTACACCTTC. It is translated as CSASFYGYTF.

This CDR3 reads CASSAAGRTSTDTQYF. Written as DNA, the CDR3 is TGCGCCAGCAGCGCAGCGGGACGGACTAGCACAGATACGCAGTATTTT. The rearrangement uses TRBV5-1 and TRBJ2-3, with 7 bases aligning to TRBD2. Trimming at V came to 4 bases and at J to 0 bases, leaving 8 bases not matched to a gene. The CDR3 runs 16 residues. Germline V gene lookup returns CDR1 SGHRS and CDR2 YFSETQ.

The chain joins TRBV5-4 to TRBJ1-1, with TRBD1 as a possible D gene (6 bases). The germline V and J ends were trimmed by 2 bases and 1 base, with 24 bases remaining between them. The CDR3 is 19 amino acids. In germline, CDR1 is SGHNT, CDR2 YYREEE (reference sequence). The CDR3 region has the DNA TGTGCCAGCAGCTTCCGTAGGGGGAGGGGCCGCCAGGAGAACACTGAAGCTTTCTTT. This gives the protein CASSFRRGRGRQENTEAFF.

The rearrangement joins TRBV19 to TRBJ1-1, with D unclear. Germline-derived CDR1 and CDR2 are LNHDA and SQIVND (reference sequence). The CDR3 has 13 residues. The V gene lost 5 bases and the J gene lost 5 bases, with 12 bases spanning the gap. CDR3 amino acids: CASSPHLRTEAFF. Here the CDR3 DNA reads TGTGCCAGTAGTCCACACCTGCGGACTGAAGCTTTCTTT.

The rearrangement joins TRBV28 to TRBJ1-2; D is ambiguous. V was cut by 5 bases and J by 4 bases, with 20 bases left in between. The CDR3 length is 16 residues. Germline V gene lookup returns CDR1 MDHEN and CDR2 SYDVKM. This chain's CDR3 is CASSTLALTPFYGYTF. The CDR3 coding sequence is TGTGCCAGCAGTACCCTTGCCCTAACCCCCTTCTATGGCTACACCTTC.

This chain uses TRBV29-1 with TRBJ1-1, with 7 bases identical to TRBD1. The junction had 9 bases not matched to a gene; V was cut back by 6 bases and J by 5 bases. This CDR3 has 13 amino acids. CDR1 is SQVTM, CDR2 ANQGSEA, per germline. This CDR3 is CSVQRQGLTEAFF. The CDR3 nucleotides are TGCAGCGTCCAAAGACAGGGTTTGACTGAAGCTTTCTTT. Using reference TRBV29-1 and TRBJ1-1 for the parts outside the CDR3, the full variable domain is SAVISQKPSRDICQRGTSLTIQCQVDSQVTMMFWYRQQPGQSLTLIATANQGSEATYESGFVIDKFPISRPNLTFSTLTVSNMSPEDSSIYLCSVQRQGLTEAFFGQGTRLTVV.

This clone is a singleton in its sample. The chain has TRBV3-1 (or the pseudogene TRBV3-2) and TRBJ1-4, with 9 bases aligning to TRBD1. The CDR3 runs to 15 residues. Germline CDR1 reads LGHDT; CDR2 reads YNNKEL (reference sequence). Trimming cost V 4 bases and J 11 bases; bases outside gene matches: 11. CDR3 in amino acids: CASSLPSDRGGKLFF. The DNA of the CDR3 is TGTGCCAGCAGCCTGCCGTCGGACAGGGGTGGGAAACTGTTTTTT.

The CDR3: CASSPRPMNTEAFF. The CDR3 DNA reads as TGTGCCAGTAGTCCGCGGCCAATGAACACTGAAGCTTTCTTT. V usage is TRBV19 and J usage is TRBJ1-1; the D is unclear. The germline CDR1 and CDR2 sequences are LNHDA and SQIVND (reference sequence). V dropped 5 bases and J dropped 0 bases, with 10 bases sitting between them. CDR3 length: 14 residues.

This clone was detected a few times. The chain joins TRBV10-2 to TRBJ1-1; TRBD1 aligns across 11 bases. Germline trimming cut 4 bases from V and 3 bases from J; bases unmatched to any gene: 4. Germline CDR1 and CDR2: WSHSY and SAAADI. This CDR3 has 15 amino acids. The CDR3 spells CASSVGTGGYTEAFF. The CDR3 DNA reads TGCGCCAGCAGTGTAGGGACAGGGGGGTACACTGAAGCTTTCTTT.

This clone occurred a few times. The chain joins TRBV5-1 to TRBJ2-5, with D tentatively TRBD1 (6 bases). Germline CDR1 and CDR2: SGHRS and YFSETQ. The V end was cut by 4 bases, the J end by 2 bases, with 12 bases between. The CDR3 is 14 residues long. CDR3 protein: CASSPGHTQETQYF. CDR3 sequence (DNA): TGCGCCAGCAGCCCGGGACACACTCAAGAGACCCAGTACTTC.

This clone was detected once. The chain joins TRBV27 to TRBJ2-7, with 10 bases identical to TRBD1. Losses at the gene ends were 4 bases for V and 1 base for J; bases not matched to a gene: 4. Germline V gives CDR1 MNHEY, CDR2 SMNVEV (reference sequence). The CDR3 has 15 residues. CDR3 sequence reads: CASSSGQGVSYEQYF. The CDR3 DNA reads as TGTGCCAGCAGTTCAGGACAGGGGGTATCCTACGAGCAGTACTTC.

The chain recombines TRBV7-6 with TRBJ2-2; no reliable D call. CDR1 SGHVS and CDR2 FNYEAQ come from the germline V gene. The CDR3 runs 15 residues. The V and J ends lost 2 bases and 5 bases respectively, with 12 bases between them. The CDR3: CASSLNPGKTGELFF. The CDR3 DNA follows: TGTGCCAGCAGCTTAAATCCAGGAAAAACCGGGGAGCTGTTTTTT.

This clone has only one observation. The rearrangement joins TRBV3-1 (or the pseudogene TRBV3-2) to TRBJ1-3; possible D gene TRBD1, 5 bases. The CDR3 loop spans 14 amino acids. Germline V gives CDR1 LGHDT, CDR2 YNNKEL (reference sequence). V gave up 3 bases and J gave up 2 bases, with 8 bases separating them. In nucleotides, the CDR3 is TGTGCCAGCAGCCAGGGGGGGGCTGGAAACACCATATATTTT. Translated, it gives CASSQGGAGNTIYF.

As DNA, the CDR3 is TGTGCCAGCAGTTCCTCTGGGGCCTTCCCCCTGGGGAACACCGGGGAGCTGTTTTTT. It translates to CASSSSGAFPLGNTGELFF. The rearrangement links TRBV27 to TRBJ2-2; the D gene is possibly TRBD1 (5 bases). Between the trimmed V and J ends, which lost 4 bases and 1 base, there was a span of 22 bases. CDR3 length: 19 amino acids. In germline, CDR1 is MNHEY, CDR2 SMNVEV (reference sequence).

This clone was detected once. This chain connects TRBV5-1 to TRBJ1-1; maybe TRBD1 (6 bases). CDR1 SGHRS and CDR2 YFSETQ come from the germline V gene. The CDR3 loop spans 16 amino acids. The germline V and J ends were trimmed by 4 bases and 0 bases, with 16 bases remaining between them. The CDR3 DNA follows: TGCGCCAGCAGCCCCGAGGGGGGGACCATGAACACTGAAGCTTTCTTT. Translation gives CASSPEGGTMNTEAFF.

CDR3 sequence: CASSARQGSEAFF. The CDR3 DNA reads as TGTGCCAGCAGCGCCCGACAGGGGTCTGAAGCTTTCTTT. This chain links TRBV9 with TRBJ1-1, with 8 bases that match TRBD1. V lost 3 bases and J lost 6; bases outside the gene matches: 4. CDR3 length: 13 amino acids. In germline, CDR1 is SGDLS, CDR2 YYNGEE. Using reference TRBV9 and TRBJ1-1 for the parts outside the CDR3, the full variable domain is DSGVTQTPKHLITATGQRVTLRCSPRSGDLSVYWYQQSLDQGLQFLIQYYNGEERAKGNILERFSAQQFPDLHSELNLSSLELGDSALYFCASSARQGSEAFFGQGTRLTVV.

The chain has TRBV18 and TRBJ1-1; no firm D call. Per germline, CDR1 KGHSH and CDR2 LQKENI. Trimming stripped 3 bases from V and 8 bases from J, with 13 bases between. This CDR3 is 13 amino acids long. CDR3 nucleotide sequence: TGTGCCAGCTCACCCGCTCCCCTCGGGGAAGCTTTCTTT. Protein product: CASSPAPLGEAFF.